The TCR beta chain described here comes from a study of pediatric ulcerative colitis. The germline V and J ends were trimmed by 7 bases and 2 bases, with 12 bases remaining between them. CDR3 length equals 13 residues. Germline lookup yields CDR1 MNHEY and CDR2 SMNVEV (reference sequence). Rectal tissue came from one to two pinch biopsies taken at colonoscopy. No immunosuppressive drugs were given to ulcerative colitis patients before diagnostic colonoscopy. The method was immunoSEQ multiplex PCR; TCRdb's version includes in-frame clones alone and lacks a portion of them. The data show 20,000 to 30,000 clones, approximately 71% seen once.

The rearrangement links TRBV27 to TRBJ2-7; D is uncertain. This TCR derives from a boy aged 5-17 years with severe ulcerative colitis. The sequencing input was gut tissue. CDR3 nucleotide sequence: TGTGCCAGCATACTCCAGTTCCCCTACGAGCAGTACTTC. As protein: CASILQFPYEQYF.